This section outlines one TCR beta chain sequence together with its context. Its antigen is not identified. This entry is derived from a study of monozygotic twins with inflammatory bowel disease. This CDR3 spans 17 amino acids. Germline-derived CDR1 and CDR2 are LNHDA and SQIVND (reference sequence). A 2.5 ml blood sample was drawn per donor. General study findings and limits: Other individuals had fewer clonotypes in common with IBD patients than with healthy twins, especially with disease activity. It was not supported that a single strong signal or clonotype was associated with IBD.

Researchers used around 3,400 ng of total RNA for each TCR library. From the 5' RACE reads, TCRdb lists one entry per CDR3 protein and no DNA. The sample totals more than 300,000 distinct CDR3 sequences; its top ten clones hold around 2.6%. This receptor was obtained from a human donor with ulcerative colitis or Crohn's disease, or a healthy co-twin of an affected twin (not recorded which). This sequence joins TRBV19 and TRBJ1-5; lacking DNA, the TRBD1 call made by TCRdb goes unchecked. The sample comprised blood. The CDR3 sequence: CASSIPWGGASNQPQHF.